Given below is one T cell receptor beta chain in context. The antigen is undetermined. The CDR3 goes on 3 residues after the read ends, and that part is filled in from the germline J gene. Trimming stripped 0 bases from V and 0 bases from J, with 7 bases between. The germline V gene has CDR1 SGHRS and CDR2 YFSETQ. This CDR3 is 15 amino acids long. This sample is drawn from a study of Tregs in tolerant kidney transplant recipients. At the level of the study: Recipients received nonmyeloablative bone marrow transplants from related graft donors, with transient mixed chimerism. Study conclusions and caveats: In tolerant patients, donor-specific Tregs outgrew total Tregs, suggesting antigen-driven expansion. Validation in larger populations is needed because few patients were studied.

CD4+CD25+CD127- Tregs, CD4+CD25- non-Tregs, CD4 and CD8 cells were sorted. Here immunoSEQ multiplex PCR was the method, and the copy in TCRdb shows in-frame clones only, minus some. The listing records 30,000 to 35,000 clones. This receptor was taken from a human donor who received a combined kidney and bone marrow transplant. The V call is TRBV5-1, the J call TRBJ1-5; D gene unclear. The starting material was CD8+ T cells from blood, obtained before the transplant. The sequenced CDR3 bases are TGCGCCAGCAGCTTGGAGGGTTTTAGCAATCAGCCC. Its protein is CASSLEGFSNQP. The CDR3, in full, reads CASSLEGFSNQPQHF.